The 30 T cell receptor beta chains listed next were all sequenced from one sample in a study of Graves' ophthalmopathy and Graves' hyperthyroidism. RNA transcripts yielded amplified TCR beta CDR3 regions. First-round RT-PCR relied on HTBI primers, and a second-round multiplex PCR came next. Each CDR3 protein gets one entry after TCRdb re-called the multiplex PCR reads with MiXCR. The top ten clones hold less than 60% of a sample with about 240,000 distinct CDR3 sequences, about 46% of them seen once. Sequencing was done on a sample of peripheral blood. The receptors were sampled from an adult man with Graves' ophthalmopathy.

This clonotype has ten or more counts. This chain links TRBV29-1 with TRBJ2-6, with 8 bases identical to TRBD1. J lost 2 bases, V lost 0 bases, and 0 bases had no gene match. CDR1 is SQVTM, CDR2 ANQGSEA, per germline. This CDR3 comprises 15 residues. The CDR3 here is CSVEEDRAGANVLTF. CDR3 bases: TGCAGCGTTGAAGAGGACAGGGCTGGGGCCAACGTCCTGACTTTC.

This clonotype has a handful of counts. J is TRBJ1-3 and V is TRBV7-8, with D uncertain. The V and J ends lost 0 bases and 0 bases respectively, with 9 bases between them. Germline lookup yields CDR1 SGHVS and CDR2 FQNEAQ. CDR3 size: 16 residues. The CDR3 here is CASSLAYMNSGNTIYF. CDR3 in DNA: TGTGCCAGCAGCTTAGCGTACATGAACTCTGGAAACACCATATATTTT.

V usage is TRBV5-1 and J usage is TRBJ1-5, with D perhaps TRBD1 (6 bases). Trimming pared 4 bases from V and 3 bases from J, leaving 14 bases between. The CDR3 totals 15 residues. CDR1 is SGHRS and CDR2 is YFSETQ in the germline V gene. The chain's CDR3 is CASSPGEGVNQPQHF. The CDR3 DNA follows: TGCGCCAGCAGCCCCGGGGAGGGGGTCAATCAGCCCCAGCATTTT.

A word on this clonotype: A much larger clone lies one base from this, so it may be a read error. V is TRBV10-1 and J is TRBJ2-5; no clear D gene. CDR1 and CDR2 (germline): WNHNN, SYGVQD (reference sequence). The CDR3 extends over 13 amino acids. The CDR3: CASSHEHSSQLDF. CDR3 nucleotide sequence: TGCGCCAGCAGTCATGAACATTCCTCCCAATTGGATTTC.

Notes on this clonotype: Mismatch with germline at one junction end may stem from a read error. The chain recombines TRBV9 with TRBJ1-6; maybe TRBD1 (5 bases). The germline gives CDR1 SGDLS, CDR2 YYNGEE. This CDR3 has 14 residues. CDR3 in amino acids: CASSAGLTNSPLHF. The CDR3 bases are TGCGCCAGCAGCGCGGGACTGACTAATTCACCCCTCCACTTT.

The chain couples TRBV7-9 to TRBJ2-7; a possible D gene is TRBD1 (5 bases). This CDR3 is 14 amino acids long. Trimming shortened V by 2 bases and J by 5 bases, and 13 bases separated the two germline ends. Germline values: CDR1 SEHNR, CDR2 FQNEAQ (reference sequence). CDR3 loop: CASSLRQPQDEQYF. In DNA, the CDR3 is TGTGCCAGCAGCTTAAGACAGCCTCAGGACGAGCAGTACTTC.

This clonotype was counted ten times or more. The chain recombines TRBV20-1 with TRBJ1-5, with 7 bases identical to TRBD1. This CDR3 has 16 amino acids. CDR1 and CDR2 (germline): DFQATT, SNEGSKA (reference sequence). The J segment lost 3 bases and the V segment lost 3 bases, leaving 11 bases of the junction unmatched. This CDR3 is CSASDTPTGTNQPQHF. The CDR3 DNA reads as TGCAGTGCTAGCGATACCCCGACAGGGACCAATCAGCCCCAGCATTTT.

This clonotype was counted at least ten times. CDR3 in DNA: TGTGCCAGCAGCTTGGGACTAGCGGGAGCGTACGAGCAGTACTTC. The encoded protein is CASSLGLAGAYEQYF. The chain uses TRBV5-8 and TRBJ2-7; 12 bases fit TRBD2. CDR1 and CDR2 from the germline V gene are SGHTS and YDEGEE. V lost 0 bases, J lost 4 bases, and 2 bases stayed unmatched. There are 15 residues in the CDR3.

This CDR3 reads CASSLARHGELFF. CDR3 nucleotides: TGTGCCAGCAGCTTAGCCCGCCACGGGGAGCTGTTTTTT. The chain joins TRBV7-9 to TRBJ2-2; the D is unclear. This CDR3 is built from 13 residues. CDR1 and CDR2 from the germline V gene are SEHNR and FQNEAQ (reference sequence). V was shortened by 0 bases and J by 7 bases, with 6 bases between the two germline ends. The entire variable domain, with the rest obtained from reference TRBV7-9 and TRBJ2-2, is as follows: DTGVSQNPRHKITKRGQNVTFRCDPISEHNRLYWYRQTLGQGPEFLTYFQNEAQLEKSRLLSDRFSAERPKGSFSTLEIQRTEQGDSAMYLCASSLARHGELFFGEGSRLTVL.

The V gene is TRBV7-6, the J gene TRBJ2-5; D remains unclear. In germline, CDR1 is SGHVS, CDR2 FNYEAQ. The CDR3 consists of 14 residues. V was trimmed by 6 bases and J by 2 bases, leaving 13 bases between them. CDR3 in DNA: TGTGCCAGCAGTTCCACCGGGTCTCAAGAGACCCAGTACTTC. Translating it yields CASSSTGSQETQYF.

This clonotype was observed at least ten times. The chain recombines TRBV15 with TRBJ2-6; D is possibly TRBD1 (6 bases). CDR1 LNHNV and CDR2 YYDKDF come from the germline V gene (reference sequence). CDR3 length equals 19 residues. Trimming shortened V by 0 bases and J by 0 bases, and 15 bases separated the two germline ends. CDR3 residues: CATSRDRGRGISGANVLTF. CDR3 DNA sequence: TGTGCCACCAGCAGAGACAGAGGCAGGGGAATCTCTGGGGCCAACGTCCTGACTTTC.

This clonotype was recorded at least ten times. The genes are TRBV20-1 and TRBJ1-2, with 9 bases identical to TRBD1. CDR1 and CDR2 (germline): DFQATT, SNEGSKA (reference sequence). The V gene end was trimmed by 1 base and the J gene end by 4 bases; junction bases not matched to a gene: 1. This CDR3 has 13 amino acids. CDR3 loop: CSARAQGAYGYTF. In DNA form, the CDR3 reads TGCAGTGCTAGAGCACAGGGGGCCTATGGCTACACCTTC.

J is TRBJ2-2 and V is TRBV10-3; tentatively, D is TRBD1 (5 bases). The CDR3 spans 17 residues. V lost 3 bases, J lost 1 base, and 15 bases lay in between. Per the germline V gene, CDR1 is ENHRY and CDR2 is SYGVKD. The CDR3 loop is CAISDVQKGWNTGELFF. CDR3 in DNA: TGTGCCATCAGTGACGTCCAGAAGGGGTGGAACACCGGGGAGCTGTTTTTT.

The chain links TRBV7-3 to TRBJ1-4; the D is unclear. CDR1 is SGHTA and CDR2 is FQGTGA in the germline V gene. The CDR3 is 15 residues long. Trimming shortened V by 2 bases and J by 0 bases, and 7 bases separated the two germline ends. CDR3 residues: CASSLSAATNEKLFF. CDR3 DNA sequence: TGTGCCAGCAGCTTATCGGCGGCAACTAATGAAAAACTGTTTTTT. Drawing the rest from reference TRBV7-3 and TRBJ1-4, the complete variable domain is GAGVSQTPSNKVTEKGKYVELRCDPISGHTALYWYRQSLGQGPEFLIYFQGTGAADDSGLPNDRFFAVRPEGSVSTLKIQRTERGDSAVYLCASSLSAATNEKLFFGSGTQLSVL.

This clonotype has only one observation. Possible read error: a much larger clone is one base away. V usage is TRBV29-1 and J usage is TRBJ1-2, with D maybe TRBD1 (5 bases). The CDR3 has 14 residues. Trimming took off 2 bases at V and 4 bases at J, with 14 bases between the two ends. Germline CDR1 reads SQVTM; CDR2 reads ANQGSEA. The CDR3 bases are TGCAGCGTTGAATATCGGGACCCCATCTATGGCTACACCTTC. This sequence encodes CSVEYRDPIYGYTF.

This clonotype was observed a handful of times. The chain links TRBV10-3 to TRBJ2-7; tentative D call: TRBD1 (6 bases). There are 11 residues in the CDR3. CDR1 is ENHRY, CDR2 SYGVKD, per germline. V was pared by 1 base and J by 9 bases, with 7 bases between. CDR3 nucleotide sequence: TGTGCCATCAGTGAGTTGACAGGGCAGTACTTC. Its translation is CAISELTGQYF.

The chain couples TRBV9 to TRBJ2-5, with D tentatively TRBD2 (6 bases). Trimming left V 4 bases short and J 5 bases short, with 15 bases between. Germline CDR1 is SGDLS and CDR2 is YYNGEE. This CDR3 is 14 amino acids long. CDR3 in amino acids: CASSQGGDLETQYF. In DNA form, the CDR3 reads TGTGCCAGCAGCCAAGGAGGGGATCTCGAGACCCAGTACTTC.

The gene calls are TRBV7-9 and TRBJ1-5; D gene uncertain. V was clipped by 3 bases and J by 1 base, with 4 bases between them. There are 13 residues in the CDR3. The germline V gene encodes CDR1 SEHNR and CDR2 FQNEAQ (reference sequence). The CDR3 DNA sequence: TGTGCCAGCAGCTTCAACAGCAATCAGCCCCAGCATTTT. Residues: CASSFNSNQPQHF.

This clonotype has a handful of counts. The chain recombines TRBV28 with TRBJ1-5, with 7 bases identical to TRBD1. This CDR3 comprises 16 residues. CDR1 is MDHEN and CDR2 is SYDVKM in the germline V gene. With V trimmed by 7 bases and J by 4 bases, 13 bases remained unmatched. The CDR3 coding sequence is TGTGCCAGCAAAACCGTGGAGACAGGGTTAAATCAGCCCCAGCATTTT. Amino acid sequence: CASKTVETGLNQPQHF.

Only one count was recorded for this clonotype. Because the CDR3's place on the DNA is in doubt, the DNA is left out and the CDR3 is given as listed by TCRdb. The chain uses TRBV10-3 and TRBJ1-2. Termini included, the CDR3 measures 12 amino acids. Germline CDR1 is ENHRY and CDR2 is SYGVKD. CDR3 sequence reads: CASSDGNYGCTF.

In this sample, this clonotype turned up a few times. The chain joins TRBV7-9 to TRBJ2-5; 9 bases map to TRBD1. The CDR3 has 17 amino acids. Germline values: CDR1 SEHNR, CDR2 FQNEAQ (reference sequence). V shed 1 base and J 2 bases; nucleotides not matched to a gene: 8. CDR3: CASSLGDRDGRQETQYF. CDR3 DNA: TGTGCCAGCAGCTTAGGGGACAGGGACGGTAGACAAGAGACCCAGTACTTC.

V gene TRBV7-9 combines with J gene TRBJ1-4; D is possibly TRBD1 (6 bases). Germline V lookup: CDR1 SEHNR, CDR2 FQNEAQ (reference sequence). Trimming took off 6 bases at V and 8 bases at J, with 16 bases between the two ends. CDR3 length: 14 residues. CDR3 residues: CASSPTGTREKLFF. CDR3 bases: TGTGCCAGCAGTCCGACCGGGACACGAGAAAAACTGTTTTTT.

The V call is TRBV7-9, the J call TRBJ1-2, with 9 nucleotides matching TRBD1. The CDR3 totals 15 residues. Germline values: CDR1 SEHNR, CDR2 FQNEAQ (reference sequence). The trim removed 5 bases at V and 7 bases at J, leaving 11 bases unmatched. CDR3 coding DNA: TGTGCCAGCAGCGGAACAGGGGGCGCGGACCTTGGCTACACCTTC. As protein: CASSGTGGADLGYTF.

The chain has TRBV7-8 and TRBJ2-7, with no clear D. Per the germline V gene, CDR1 is SGHVS and CDR2 is FQNEAQ. With 1 base removed from V and 2 bases from J, the gap between germline ends came to 9 bases. CDR3 length: 14 amino acids. CDR3 coding DNA: TGTGCCAGCAGCTTAGAGGCCAGGACCTACGAGCAGTACTTC. Protein sequence: CASSLEARTYEQYF.

The rearrangement uses TRBV7-3 and TRBJ1-1, with D maybe TRBD1 (5 bases). Germline CDR1 is SGHTA and CDR2 is FQGTGA. This CDR3 is built from 14 residues. V lost 5 bases, J lost 1 base, and 11 bases lay in between. The CDR3 DNA reads TGTGCCAGCAGCCCAGTGGGGCAGAACACTGAAGCTTTCTTT. It is translated as CASSPVGQNTEAFF.

This clonotype was recorded once. V usage is TRBV10-3 and J usage is TRBJ2-5; 10 bases align to TRBD1. Germline CDR1 is ENHRY and CDR2 is SYGVKD. CDR3 length equals 14 residues. J lost 6 bases, V lost 5 bases, and 6 bases had no gene match. The chain's CDR3 is CAISPGTGVQTQYF. For the CDR3, the DNA is TGTGCCATCAGTCCCGGGACAGGGGTTCAGACCCAGTACTTC.

Regarding this clonotype: At one end, the junction sequence differs from germline, possibly due to a read error. The chain carries TRBV7-8 and TRBJ1-1, with 7 nucleotides matching TRBD1. There are 15 residues in the CDR3. CDR1 is SGHVS, CDR2 FQNEAQ, per germline. CDR3 amino acids: CASSETGDPNTEAFF. CDR3 bases: TGCGCCAGCAGCGAAACAGGGGACCCGAACACTGAAGCTTTCTTT.

Concerning this clonotype itself: Given the absence of the conserved phenylalanine or tryptophan at the CDR3 end, a read error is likely. V gene TRBV29-1 combines with J gene TRBJ1-1, with 8 positions matching TRBD1. CDR1 and CDR2 from the germline V gene are SQVTM and ANQGSEA. This CDR3 comprises 13 residues. The trim removed 7 bases at V and 5 bases at J, leaving 9 bases unmatched. The CDR3 DNA sequence: TGCAGCGCTCTGACGACAGGGGCAACTGAAGCTTTCCTT. It specifies CSALTTGATEAFL.

The V and J genes are TRBV19 and TRBJ2-7; perhaps TRBD1 as D (6 bases). Trimming removed 4 bases from V and 3 bases from J, with 16 bases in between. Germline V gene data show CDR1 as LNHDA and CDR2 as SQIVND (reference sequence). CDR3 length: 15 amino acids. CDR3 sequence (DNA): TGTGCCAGTAGTACCCCAGGACAGCCAAACTACGAGCAGTACTTC. Translated: CASSTPGQPNYEQYF.

Remarks on this clonotype: A much larger clone lies a single base off, so this may be a read error. The V gene is TRBV10-3, the J gene TRBJ1-4; D is possibly TRBD1 (6 bases). Germline values: CDR1 ENHRY, CDR2 SYGVKD. The CDR3 extends over 14 amino acids. The V end was cut by 2 bases, the J end by 4 bases, with 8 bases between. In DNA, the CDR3 is TGTGCCATCAGTGAGGGACAGTATAATGAAAAACTGTTTTTT. The encoded protein is CAISEGQYNEKLFF.